The clone carrying this T cell receptor (beta chain) was seen more than once but under ten times. Trimming cost V 2 bases and J 4 bases; bases outside gene matches: 3. CDR1 and CDR2 (germline): SGHRS, YFSETQ. The CDR3 contains 15 residues. This entry belongs to a study of blood T cells in healthy people across ages. Primers used in a second PCR of about 6 to 11 cycles were a sample-barcoded 5' primer and a J-beta primer mix. A single record per CDR3 protein comes from TCRdb applying MiXCR to the 5' RACE reads. The table shows 800,000 to 1,300,000 distinct CDR3 sequences, with around 27% occurring only once. Healthy individuals of Caucasian origin from Russia, aged about 6 to 95, served as donors. PBMCs, at least 6.5 million per sample, were isolated. These data are also associated with another study on T cells of mothers and their children. That work states: Barcodes for each sample and 2-4 random nucleotides were added by the M1S primer used in the second PCR. From each mother came over 8.5 million TCR beta CDR3 reads, and from each child came some 3.2 million.

The sequenced sample consisted of blood. The V gene is TRBV5-1, the J gene TRBJ2-2; TRBD1 matches at 9 bases. The clonotype comes from a girl aged 2 to 10 in good health. Here the CDR3 DNA reads TGCGCCAGCAGCTTCGACAGGGGGTCCACCGGGGAGCTGTTTTTT. Protein product: CASSFDRGSTGELFF.